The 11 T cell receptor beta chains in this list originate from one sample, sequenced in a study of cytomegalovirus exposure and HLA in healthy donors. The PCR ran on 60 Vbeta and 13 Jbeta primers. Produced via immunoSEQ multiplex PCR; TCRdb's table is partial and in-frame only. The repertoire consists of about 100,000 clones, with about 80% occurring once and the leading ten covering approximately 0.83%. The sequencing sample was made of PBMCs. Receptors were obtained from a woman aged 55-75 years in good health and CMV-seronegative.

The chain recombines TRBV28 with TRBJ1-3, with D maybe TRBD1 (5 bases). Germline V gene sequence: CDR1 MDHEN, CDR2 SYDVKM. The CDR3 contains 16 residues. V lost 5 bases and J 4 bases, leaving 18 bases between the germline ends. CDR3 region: CASSTLLGVGGNTIYF. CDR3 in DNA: TGTGCCAGCAGTACCCTTTTAGGGGTGGGGGGAAACACCATATATTTT.

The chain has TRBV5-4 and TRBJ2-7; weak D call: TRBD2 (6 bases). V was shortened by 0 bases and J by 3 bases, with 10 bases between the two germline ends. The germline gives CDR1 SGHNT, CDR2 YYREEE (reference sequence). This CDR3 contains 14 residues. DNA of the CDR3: TGTGCCAGCAGCTTGGATAGCGGAAGCTACGAGCAGTACTTC. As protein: CASSLDSGSYEQYF.

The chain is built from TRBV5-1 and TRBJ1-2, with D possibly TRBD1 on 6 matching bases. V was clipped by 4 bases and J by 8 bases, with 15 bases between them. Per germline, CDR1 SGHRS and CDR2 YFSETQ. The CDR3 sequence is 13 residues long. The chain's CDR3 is CASSPNRADGYTF. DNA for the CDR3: TGCGCCAGCAGCCCCAACAGGGCAGACGGCTACACCTTC.

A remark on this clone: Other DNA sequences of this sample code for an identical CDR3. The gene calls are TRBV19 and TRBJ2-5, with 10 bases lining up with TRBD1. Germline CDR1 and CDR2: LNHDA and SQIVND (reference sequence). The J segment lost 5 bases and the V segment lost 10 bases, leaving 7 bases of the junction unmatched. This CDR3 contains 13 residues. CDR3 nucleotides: TGTGCCACCCGGGACAGGGGACAGGAGACCCAGTACTTC. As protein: CATRDRGQETQYF.

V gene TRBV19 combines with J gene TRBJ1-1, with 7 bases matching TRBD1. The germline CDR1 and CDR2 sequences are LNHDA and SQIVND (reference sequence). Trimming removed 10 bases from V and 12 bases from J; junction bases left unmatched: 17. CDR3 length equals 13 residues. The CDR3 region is CATQGVSRESTFF. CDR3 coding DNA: TGTGCCACCCAGGGGGTATCTAGGGAGTCGACTTTCTTT. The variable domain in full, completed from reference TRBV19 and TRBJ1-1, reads DGGITQSPKYLFRKEGQNVTLSCEQNLNHDAMYWYRQDPGQGLRLIYYSQIVNDFQKGDIAEGYSVSREKKESFPLTVTSAQKNPTAFYLCATQGVSRESTFFGQGTRLTVV.

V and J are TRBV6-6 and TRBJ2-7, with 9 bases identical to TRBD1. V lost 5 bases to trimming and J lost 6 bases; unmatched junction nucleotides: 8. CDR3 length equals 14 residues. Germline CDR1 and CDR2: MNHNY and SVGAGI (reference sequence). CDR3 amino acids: CASSPGTGKGEQYF. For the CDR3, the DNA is TGTGCCAGCAGTCCCGGGACAGGGAAGGGCGAGCAGTACTTC.

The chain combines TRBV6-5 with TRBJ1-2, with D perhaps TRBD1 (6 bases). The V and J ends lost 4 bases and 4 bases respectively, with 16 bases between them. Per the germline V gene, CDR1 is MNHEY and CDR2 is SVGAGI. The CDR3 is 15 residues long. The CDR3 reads CASSLTGTIAYGYTF. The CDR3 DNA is TGTGCCAGCAGTTTAACAGGGACCATTGCCTATGGCTACACCTTC.

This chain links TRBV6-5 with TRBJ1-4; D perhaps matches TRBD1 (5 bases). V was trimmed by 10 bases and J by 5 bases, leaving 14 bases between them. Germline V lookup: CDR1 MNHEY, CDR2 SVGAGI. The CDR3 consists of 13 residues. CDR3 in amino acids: CATKDGGNEKLFF. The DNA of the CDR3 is TGTGCCACCAAGGACGGGGGAAATGAAAAACTGTTTTTT.

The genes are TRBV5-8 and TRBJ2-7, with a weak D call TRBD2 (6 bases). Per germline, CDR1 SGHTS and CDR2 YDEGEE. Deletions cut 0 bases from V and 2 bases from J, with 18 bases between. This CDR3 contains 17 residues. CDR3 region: CASSLGAGQGNAYEQYF. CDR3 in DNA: TGTGCCAGCAGCTTGGGTGCGGGGCAGGGTAACGCCTACGAGCAGTACTTC.

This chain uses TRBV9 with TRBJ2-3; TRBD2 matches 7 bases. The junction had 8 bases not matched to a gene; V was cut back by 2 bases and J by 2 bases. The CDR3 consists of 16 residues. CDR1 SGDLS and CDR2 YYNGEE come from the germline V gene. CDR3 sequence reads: CASSVNLAENTDTQYF. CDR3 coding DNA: TGTGCCAGCAGCGTCAACCTAGCGGAGAACACAGATACGCAGTATTTT.

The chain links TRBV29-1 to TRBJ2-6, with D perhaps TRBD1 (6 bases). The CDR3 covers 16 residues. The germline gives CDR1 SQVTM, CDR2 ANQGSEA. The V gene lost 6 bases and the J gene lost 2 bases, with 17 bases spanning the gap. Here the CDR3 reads CSVGPGHGAGANVLTF. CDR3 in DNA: TGCAGCGTGGGGCCGGGACATGGCGCTGGGGCCAACGTCCTGACTTTC.